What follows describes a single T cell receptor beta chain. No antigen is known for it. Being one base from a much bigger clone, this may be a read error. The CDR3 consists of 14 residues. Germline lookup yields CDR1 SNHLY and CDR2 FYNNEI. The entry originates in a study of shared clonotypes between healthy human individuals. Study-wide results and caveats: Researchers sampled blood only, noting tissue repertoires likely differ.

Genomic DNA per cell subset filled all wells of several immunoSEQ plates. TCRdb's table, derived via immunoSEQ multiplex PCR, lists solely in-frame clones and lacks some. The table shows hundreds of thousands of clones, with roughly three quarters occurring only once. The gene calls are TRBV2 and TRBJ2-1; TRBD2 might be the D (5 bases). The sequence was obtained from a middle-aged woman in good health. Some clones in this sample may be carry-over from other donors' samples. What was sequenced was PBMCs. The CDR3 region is CANSVERADNEQFF. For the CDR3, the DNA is TGTGCCAACAGTGTTGAGAGGGCGGACAATGAGCAGTTCTTC.